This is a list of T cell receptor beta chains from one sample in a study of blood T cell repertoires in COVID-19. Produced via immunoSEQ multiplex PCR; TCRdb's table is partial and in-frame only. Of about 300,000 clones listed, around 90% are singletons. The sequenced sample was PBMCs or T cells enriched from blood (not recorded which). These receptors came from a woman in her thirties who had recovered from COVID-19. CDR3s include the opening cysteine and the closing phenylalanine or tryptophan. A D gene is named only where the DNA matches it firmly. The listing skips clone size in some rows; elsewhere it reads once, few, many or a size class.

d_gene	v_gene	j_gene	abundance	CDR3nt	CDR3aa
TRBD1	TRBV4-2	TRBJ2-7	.	TGTGCCAGCAGCCCCGGGACAGGGAGTCGGGTCGAGCAGTACTTC	CASSPGTGSRVEQYF
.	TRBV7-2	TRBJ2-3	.	TGTGCCAGCAGCGTAGGTCTAGTAGGAACAGATACGCAGTATTTT	CASSVGLVGTDTQYF
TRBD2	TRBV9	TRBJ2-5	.	TGTGCCAGCAGCCCGCTCCAGCGGGAACAAGAGACCCAGTACTTC	CASSPLQREQETQYF
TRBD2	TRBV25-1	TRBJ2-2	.	TGTGCCAGCAGTGAATATGTGGGAGGGAGCACCGGGGAGCTGTTTTTT	CASSEYVGGSTGELFF
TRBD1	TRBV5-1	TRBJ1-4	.	TGCGCCAGCAGTTCGGGACAGGGGGCTTGGGGTGAAAAACTGTTTTTT	CASSSGQGAWGEKLFF
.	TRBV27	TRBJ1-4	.	TGTGCCAGCAGTTTAACGCCTGCGGGGGAAAAACTGTTTTTT	CASSLTPAGEKLFF
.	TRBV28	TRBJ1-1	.	TGTGCCAGCAGTATGACAGACAAAAACACTGAAGCTTTCTTT	CASSMTDKNTEAFF
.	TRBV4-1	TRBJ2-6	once	TGCGCCAGCAACGACCGGGACATAATACTCTCCGGGGCCAACGTCCTGACTTTC	CASNDRDIILSGANVLTF
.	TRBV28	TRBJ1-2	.	TGTGCCACGAGGGCGGTTAACTATGGCTACACCTTC	CATRAVNYGYTF
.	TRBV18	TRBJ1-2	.	TGTGCCAGCTCACCGCGGACAGATAACTATGGCTACACCTTC	CASSPRTDNYGYTF
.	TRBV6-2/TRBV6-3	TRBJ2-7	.	TGTGCCAGCAGTCCGGGTAAAACAATTTCCTACGAGCAGTACTTC	CASSPGKTISYEQYF
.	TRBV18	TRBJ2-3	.	TGTGCCAGCTCACCACCCGTTAGAACAGATACGCAGTATTTT	CASSPPVRTDTQYF
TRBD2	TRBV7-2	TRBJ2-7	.	TGTGCCAGCAGCCACGGACTAGCGGAAAACTCCTACGAGCAGTACTTC	CASSHGLAENSYEQYF
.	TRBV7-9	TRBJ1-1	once	TGTGCCAGCAGCAAGGTCGACCACCGGGACACCTCTTTCTTT	CASSKVDHRDTSFF
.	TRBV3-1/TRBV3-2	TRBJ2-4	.	TGTGCCAGCAGCCAAGACTGGGGCGATCGGCGTCTAGCCAAAAACATTCAGTACTTC	CASSQDWGDRRLAKNIQYF
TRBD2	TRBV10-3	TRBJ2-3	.	TGTGCCATCAAAACTAGCGGGGGGGGAGATACGCAGTATTTT	CAIKTSGGGDTQYF
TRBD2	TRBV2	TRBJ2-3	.	TGTGCCAGCAGCGAGGGACTAGCGGGCACAGATACGCAGTATTTT	CASSEGLAGTDTQYF
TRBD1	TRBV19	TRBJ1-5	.	TGTGCCAGTAGTATGGGCCGGGGACAGGGACGACAGCCCCAGCATTTT	CASSMGRGQGRQPQHF
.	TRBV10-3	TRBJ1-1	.	TGTGCCGCCCGGGAGGGGCGGGCTGAAGCTTTCTTT	CAAREGRAEAFF
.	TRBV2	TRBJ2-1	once	TGTGCCAGCAGTGATCGGGCGGGAAGCTCCTACAATGAGCAGTTCTTC	CASSDRAGSSYNEQFF
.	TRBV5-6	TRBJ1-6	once	TGTGCCAGCATGGAGAACCTAAGGAATTCACCCCTCCACTTT	CASMENLRNSPLHF
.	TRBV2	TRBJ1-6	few	TGTGCCAGCTCCGGTTATAATTCACCCCTCCACTTT	CASSGYNSPLHF
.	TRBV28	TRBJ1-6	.	TGTGCCAGCAGGGGGACAAGCAATTCACCCCTCCACTTT	CASRGTSNSPLHF
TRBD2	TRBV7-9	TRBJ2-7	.	TGTGCCAGCAGCCCCATAGCGGGAGACGAGCAGTACTTC	CASSPIAGDEQYF
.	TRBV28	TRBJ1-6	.	TGTGCCAGCAGTTTATTTGGGGAGGGCTATTCACCCCTCCACTTT	CASSLFGEGYSPLHF
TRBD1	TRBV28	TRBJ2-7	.	TGTGCCAGCAGACAGCCGACGGGGACAGGGGGGAGTAAGTACGAGCAGTACTTC	CASRQPTGTGGSKYEQYF
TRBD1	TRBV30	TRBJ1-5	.	TGTGCCTGGACCCGAGACAGGGATCAGCCCCAGCATTTT	CAWTRDRDQPQHF
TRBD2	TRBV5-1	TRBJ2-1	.	TGCGCCAGCAGCCCGGGACTAGCGGACAATGAGCAGTTCTTC	CASSPGLADNEQFF
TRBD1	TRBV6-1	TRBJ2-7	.	TGTGCCAGCAGTCAAGCCGGGACAGGCTCCTACGAGCAGTACTTC	CASSQAGTGSYEQYF
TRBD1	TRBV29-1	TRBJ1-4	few	TGCAGCGTTGACCCGACAGGGAGGAATGAAAAACTGTTTTTT	CSVDPTGRNEKLFF
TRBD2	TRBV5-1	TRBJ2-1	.	TGCGCCAGCAGCTTGGTATCTAGCGGGAGTTACAATGAGCAGTTCTTC	CASSLVSSGSYNEQFF
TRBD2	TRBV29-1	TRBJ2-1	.	TGCAGCGCCCCCCTGGGGGGGAATGAGCAGTTCTTC	CSAPLGGNEQFF
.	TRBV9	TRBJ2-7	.	TGTGCCAGCAGCGTAGGACTAAATTACGAGCAGTACTTC	CASSVGLNYEQYF
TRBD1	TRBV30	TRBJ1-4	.	TGTGCCGGGCGGGACAGGCTTAATGAAAAACTGTTTTTT	CAGRDRLNEKLFF
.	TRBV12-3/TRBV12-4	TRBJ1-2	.	TGTGCCAGCAGTTTAGGACAGGGCTACACCTTC	CASSLGQGYTF
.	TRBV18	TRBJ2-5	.	TGTGCCAGCTCACCGCGGCAGCAAGAGACCCAGTACTTC	CASSPRQQETQYF
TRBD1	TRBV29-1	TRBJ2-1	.	TGCAGCGCAGAGGGGACAGGGGATAGTGTAGGTGAGCAGTTCTTC	CSAEGTGDSVGEQFF
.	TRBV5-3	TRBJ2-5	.	TGTGCCAGAAGCTCAGGGGAGACCCAGTACTTC	CARSSGETQYF